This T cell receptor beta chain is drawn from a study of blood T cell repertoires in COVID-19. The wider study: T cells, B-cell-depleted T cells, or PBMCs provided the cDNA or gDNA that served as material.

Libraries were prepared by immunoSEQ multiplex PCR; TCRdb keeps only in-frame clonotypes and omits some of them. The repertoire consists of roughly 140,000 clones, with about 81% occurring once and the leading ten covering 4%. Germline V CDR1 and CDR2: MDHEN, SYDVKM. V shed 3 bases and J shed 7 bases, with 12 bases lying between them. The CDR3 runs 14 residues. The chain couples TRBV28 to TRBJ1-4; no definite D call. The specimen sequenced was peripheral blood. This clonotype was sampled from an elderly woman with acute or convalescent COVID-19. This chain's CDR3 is CASSFSGEGEKLFF. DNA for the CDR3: TGTGCCAGCAGTTTCAGTGGGGAGGGTGAAAAACTGTTTTTT.